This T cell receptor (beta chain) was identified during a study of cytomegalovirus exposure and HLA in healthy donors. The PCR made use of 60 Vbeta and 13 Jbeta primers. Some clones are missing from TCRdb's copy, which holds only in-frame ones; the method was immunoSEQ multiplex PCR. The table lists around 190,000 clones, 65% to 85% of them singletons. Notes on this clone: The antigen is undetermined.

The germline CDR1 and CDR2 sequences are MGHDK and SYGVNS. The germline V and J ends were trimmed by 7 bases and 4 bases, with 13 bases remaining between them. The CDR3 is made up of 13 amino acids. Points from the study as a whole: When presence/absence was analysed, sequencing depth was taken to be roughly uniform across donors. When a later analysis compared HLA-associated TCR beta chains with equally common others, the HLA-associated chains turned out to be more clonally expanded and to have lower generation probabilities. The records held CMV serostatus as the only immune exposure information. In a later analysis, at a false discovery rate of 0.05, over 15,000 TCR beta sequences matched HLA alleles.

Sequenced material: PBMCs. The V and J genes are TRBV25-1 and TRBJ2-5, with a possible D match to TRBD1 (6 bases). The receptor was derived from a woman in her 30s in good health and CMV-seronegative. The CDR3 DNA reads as TGTGCCAGCAACTTGGGGGCCGCAGAGACCCAGTACTTC. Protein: CASNLGAAETQYF.